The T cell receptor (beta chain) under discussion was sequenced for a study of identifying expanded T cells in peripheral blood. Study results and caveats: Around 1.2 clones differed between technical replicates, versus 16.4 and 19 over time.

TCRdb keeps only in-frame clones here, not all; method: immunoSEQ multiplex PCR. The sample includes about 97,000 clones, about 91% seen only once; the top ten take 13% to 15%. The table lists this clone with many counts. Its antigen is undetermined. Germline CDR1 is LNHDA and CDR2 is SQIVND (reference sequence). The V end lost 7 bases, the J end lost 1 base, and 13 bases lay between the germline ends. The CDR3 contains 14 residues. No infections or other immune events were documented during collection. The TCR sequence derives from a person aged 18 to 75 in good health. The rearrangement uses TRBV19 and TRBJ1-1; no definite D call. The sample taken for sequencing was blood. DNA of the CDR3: TGTGCCAGTAACTACTTCGAGGGGAACACTGAAGCTTTCTTT. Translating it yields CASNYFEGNTEAFF.